A single sample is the source of the 6 T cell receptor beta chains below, sequenced in a study of blood T cell repertoires in COVID-19. Libraries were prepared by immunoSEQ multiplex PCR; TCRdb keeps only in-frame clonotypes and omits some of them. The sample carries 200,000 to 300,000 clones, 85% to 90% recorded once. The specimen was peripheral blood. Receptors originate from a woman in her thirties or forties with acute or convalescent COVID-19.

This chain connects TRBV2 to TRBJ2-1, with 14 positions matching TRBD2. Germline lookup yields CDR1 SNHLY and CDR2 FYNNEI. The CDR3 has 15 residues. Trimming cost V 6 bases and J 4 bases; bases outside gene matches: 2. The CDR3 coding sequence is TGTGCCAGCAGGACTAGCGGGGGGGCATACAATGAGCAGTTCTTC. Protein: CASRTSGGAYNEQFF.

DNA for the CDR3: TGTGCCAGCAGCCAAGGGGACAGGGGGCTCCACGAGCAGTACGTC. Translation gives CASSQGDRGLHEQYV. The chain has TRBV3-1 (or the pseudogene TRBV3-2) and TRBJ2-7, with TRBD1 matching 12 bases. CDR3 length equals 15 residues. Germline V gives CDR1 LGHDT, CDR2 YNNKEL (reference sequence). J lost 5 bases, V lost 1 base, and 3 bases had no gene match.

The CDR3 region is CASSAAGGTGEETQYF. The CDR3 coding sequence is TGTGCCAGCAGTGCGGCAGGCGGGACAGGGGAAGAGACCCAGTACTTC. The chain is built from TRBV2 and TRBJ2-5; 10 bases are a match to TRBD1. In germline, CDR1 is SNHLY, CDR2 FYNNEI. CDR3 size: 16 residues. J was trimmed by 3 bases and V by 4 bases; bases with no gene match: 8. The entire variable domain, with the rest obtained from reference TRBV2 and TRBJ2-5, is as follows: EPEVTQTPSHQVTQMGQEVILRCVPISNHLYFYWYRQILGQKVEFLVSFYNNEISEKSEIFDDQFSVERPDGSNFTLKIRSTKLEDSAMYFCASSAAGGTGEETQYFGPGTRLLVL.

CDR3 loop: CASSLLAGGGNEQFF. In DNA form, the CDR3 reads TGTGCCAGCAGTTTGTTAGCGGGGGGGGGAAATGAGCAGTTCTTC. The rearrangement uses TRBV27 and TRBJ2-1, with 11 nucleotides matching TRBD2. Germline assignment: CDR1 MNHEY and CDR2 SMNVEV (reference sequence). The CDR3 sequence is 15 residues long. V trimming: 3 bases; J trimming: 7 bases; junction bases outside the gene matches: 5.

This clone occurred many times. Here the CDR3 reads CASSLQGRHYTGELFF. The CDR3, as DNA: TGTGCCAGCAGTTTACAGGGGCGACATTACACCGGGGAGCTGTTTTTT. The chain combines TRBV27 with TRBJ2-2, with D possibly matching TRBD1 (6 bases). V lost 2 bases and J lost 3, with 13 bases in between. The germline V gene encodes CDR1 MNHEY and CDR2 SMNVEV (reference sequence). This CDR3 has 16 residues.

The chain uses TRBV6-5 and TRBJ1-3, with 7 bases that match TRBD1. The CDR3 extends over 15 amino acids. V trimming: 6 bases; J trimming: 3 bases; junction bases outside the gene matches: 8. Per germline, CDR1 MNHEY and CDR2 SVGAGI. The CDR3 here is CASRDSRGIGNTIYF. CDR3 in DNA: TGTGCCAGCAGGGACTCCAGGGGGATTGGAAACACCATATATTTT.